A selection of T cell receptor beta chains follows, all from one sample in a study of blood T cells in healthy people across ages. TCRdb re-called the 5' RACE reads through MiXCR, storing one row per CDR3 protein. The data show 1.8 million or so distinct CDR3 sequences, about two fifths seen once. Sequencing input: blood. The receptors derive from a human donor in good health. CDR3s include the opening cysteine and the closing phenylalanine or tryptophan. D genes are given only for firm matches. Clone size is stated in some rows and not others, as once, few, many or a class when expanded.

v_gene: TRBV7-9
abundance: few
d_gene: TRBD1
j_gene: TRBJ2-2
CDR3aa: CASSHRGINTGELFF
CDR3nt: TGTGCCAGCAGCCACAGGGGGATAAACACCGGGGAGCTGTTTTTT

v_gene: TRBV6-1
abundance: many
d_gene: -
j_gene: TRBJ1-2
CDR3aa: CASSEEVYGYTF
CDR3nt: TGTGCCAGCAGTGAAGAGGTCTATGGCTACACCTTC

v_gene: TRBV29-1
abundance: many
d_gene: TRBD1
j_gene: TRBJ2-7
CDR3aa: CSVHIQGNRDEQYF
CDR3nt: TGCAGCGTTCATATACAGGGGAATCGGGACGAGCAGTACTTC

v_gene: TRBV4-3
abundance: few
d_gene: TRBD2
j_gene: TRBJ2-1
CDR3aa: CASSQDWLAGNNEQFF
CDR3nt: TGCGCCAGCAGCCAAGATTGGCTAGCGGGGAACAATGAGCAGTTCTTC

v_gene: TRBV20-1
abundance: few
d_gene: -
j_gene: TRBJ2-7
CDR3aa: CSAKTWAGVYEQYF
CDR3nt: TGCAGTGCCAAGACTTGGGCAGGGGTATACGAGCAGTACTTC

v_gene: TRBV20-1
abundance: -
d_gene: TRBD1
j_gene: TRBJ1-2
CDR3aa: CSGDRGDYGDTF
CDR3nt: TGCAGTGGAGACAGGGGGGACTATGGCGACACCTTC

v_gene: TRBV7-2
abundance: many
d_gene: TRBD2
j_gene: TRBJ2-7
CDR3aa: CASSRGGSGTRYEQYF
CDR3nt: TGTGCCAGCAGCCGGGGGGGGTCAGGGACCCGCTACGAGCAGTACTTC

v_gene: TRBV12-3/TRBV12-4
abundance: -
d_gene: TRBD2
j_gene: TRBJ2-7
CDR3aa: CASTFGGYEQYF
CDR3nt: TGTGCCAGCACGTTCGGGGGGTACGAGCAGTACTTC

v_gene: TRBV10-3
abundance: few
d_gene: TRBD2
j_gene: TRBJ2-1
CDR3aa: CAISEAGGPTNEQFF
CDR3nt: TGTGCCATCAGCGAAGCGGGGGGGCCGACCAATGAGCAGTTCTTC

v_gene: TRBV4-2
abundance: few
d_gene: -
j_gene: TRBJ1-5
CDR3aa: CASSQDWAGNQPQHF
CDR3nt: TGTGCCAGCAGCCAAGATTGGGCCGGCAATCAGCCCCAGCATTTT

v_gene: TRBV28
abundance: -
d_gene: TRBD1
j_gene: TRBJ2-2
CDR3aa: CAHCGQGTTGELFF
CDR3nt: TGCGCCCACTGCGGACAGGGGACCACCGGGGAGCTGTTTTTT

v_gene: TRBV28
abundance: -
d_gene: TRBD1
j_gene: TRBJ2-3
CDR3aa: CATHQGARDTQYF
CDR3nt: TGTGCCACTCATCAGGGGGCTAGGGATACGCAGTATTTT

v_gene: TRBV5-1
abundance: few
d_gene: TRBD1
j_gene: TRBJ2-4
CDR3aa: CASSPTTGGGNIQYF
CDR3nt: TGCGCCAGCAGCCCGACAACAGGGGGCGGGAACATTCAGTACTTC

v_gene: TRBV20-1
abundance: few
d_gene: -
j_gene: TRBJ1-2
CDR3aa: CSAATGGYTF
CDR3nt: TGCAGTGCTGCGACAGGTGGCTACACCTTC

v_gene: TRBV10-3
abundance: few
d_gene: -
j_gene: TRBJ1-1
CDR3aa: CAISVTGTEAFF
CDR3nt: TGTGCCATCAGTGTTACAGGGACTGAAGCTTTCTTT

v_gene: TRBV6-1
abundance: once
d_gene: -
j_gene: TRBJ2-7
CDR3aa: CASTRQVSYEQYF
CDR3nt: TGTGCCAGCACCCGACAGGTCTCCTACGAGCAGTACTTC

v_gene: TRBV6-5
abundance: few
d_gene: TRBD1
j_gene: TRBJ1-3
CDR3aa: CASSYDWTGSGNTIYF
CDR3nt: TGTGCCAGCAGTTACGATTGGACAGGGTCTGGAAACACCATATATTTT

v_gene: TRBV15
abundance: few
d_gene: TRBD2
j_gene: TRBJ2-1
CDR3aa: CATGLGTSGYNEQFF
CDR3nt: TGTGCCACCGGGCTTGGGACTAGTGGATACAATGAGCAGTTCTTC

v_gene: TRBV5-1
abundance: -
d_gene: TRBD2
j_gene: TRBJ2-3
CDR3aa: CASSNTAGRTDTQYF
CDR3nt: TGCGCCAGCAGCAATACAGCGGGGCGGACAGATACGCAGTATTTT

v_gene: TRBV5-1
abundance: few
d_gene: -
j_gene: TRBJ1-2
CDR3aa: CASSLGDGANYGYTF
CDR3nt: TGCGCCAGCAGCTTGGGGGACGGAGCTAACTATGGCTACACCTTC

v_gene: TRBV20-1
abundance: once
d_gene: -
j_gene: TRBJ2-1
CDR3aa: CSAGSISKNIQFF
CDR3nt: TGCAGTGCAGGCTCAATTTCGAAAAACATTCAGTTCTTC

v_gene: TRBV29-1
abundance: few
d_gene: -
j_gene: TRBJ1-4
CDR3aa: CSVQGGNEKLFF
CDR3nt: TGCAGCGTCCAAGGGGGGAATGAAAAACTGTTTTTT

v_gene: TRBV29-1
abundance: -
d_gene: TRBD1
j_gene: TRBJ1-2
CDR3aa: CSVDWGTGGSYGYTF
CDR3nt: TGCAGCGTTGATTGGGGGACAGGGGGAAGCTATGGCTACACCTTC

v_gene: TRBV2
abundance: -
d_gene: TRBD1
j_gene: TRBJ1-2
CDR3aa: CASSDRTGGLGYGYTF
CDR3nt: TGTGCCAGCAGTGATCGGACAGGGGGGCTCGGCTATGGCTACACCTTC

v_gene: TRBV4-2
abundance: -
d_gene: -
j_gene: TRBJ2-3
CDR3aa: CASSQKLGAVADTQYF
CDR3nt: TGTGCCAGCAGCCAAAAGCTGGGGGCAGTCGCAGATACGCAGTATTTT

v_gene: TRBV20-1
abundance: once
d_gene: -
j_gene: TRBJ1-6
CDR3aa: CSASYGASSNSPLHF
CDR3nt: TGCAGTGCTAGCTACGGGGCCTCCTCGAATTCACCCCTCCACTTT

v_gene: TRBV7-2
abundance: few
d_gene: -
j_gene: TRBJ2-1
CDR3aa: CASSSLLWGEQFF
CDR3nt: TGTGCCAGCAGCTCCCTTCTCTGGGGTGAGCAGTTCTTC

v_gene: TRBV4-3
abundance: -
d_gene: -
j_gene: TRBJ2-1
CDR3aa: CASSQGLFNEQFF
CDR3nt: TGCGCCAGCAGCCAAGGTCTTTTCAATGAGCAGTTCTTC

v_gene: TRBV9
abundance: -
d_gene: -
j_gene: TRBJ1-6
CDR3aa: CASSLSGRTNSPLHF
CDR3nt: TGTGCCAGCAGCCTTTCGGGACGGACCAATTCACCCCTCCACTTT

v_gene: TRBV14
abundance: -
d_gene: TRBD2
j_gene: TRBJ2-1
CDR3aa: CASSRKNLGLADLRVPYNEQFF
CDR3nt: TGTGCCAGCAGCCGTAAAAACTTGGGACTAGCGGACCTAAGAGTCCCATACAATGAGCAGTTCTTC

v_gene: TRBV20-1
abundance: -
d_gene: TRBD2
j_gene: TRBJ2-3
CDR3aa: CSARVSGLASDTQYF
CDR3nt: TGCAGTGCTAGAGTGTCGGGACTAGCATCAGATACGCAGTATTTT

v_gene: TRBV27
abundance: few
d_gene: -
j_gene: TRBJ2-4
CDR3aa: CASSPVPGGKNIQYF
CDR3nt: TGTGCCAGCAGCCCAGTACCCGGGGGCAAAAACATTCAGTACTTC

v_gene: TRBV20-1
abundance: -
d_gene: -
j_gene: TRBJ2-3
CDR3aa: CSAGISSTDTQYF
CDR3nt: TGCAGTGCTGGGATCTCTAGCACAGATACGCAGTATTTT

v_gene: TRBV20-1
abundance: -
d_gene: -
j_gene: TRBJ2-6
CDR3aa: CSTSPRDGANVLTF
CDR3nt: TGCAGTACAAGCCCCAGGGATGGGGCCAACGTCCTGACTTTC

v_gene: TRBV5-5
abundance: many
d_gene: TRBD1
j_gene: TRBJ2-7
CDR3aa: CASTVRDREYEQYF
CDR3nt: TGTGCCAGCACCGTCCGGGACAGGGAATACGAGCAGTACTTC

v_gene: TRBV11-2
abundance: few
d_gene: -
j_gene: TRBJ2-1
CDR3aa: CASSLHPGSSYNEQFF
CDR3nt: TGTGCCAGCAGCTTACACCCCGGGAGCTCCTACAATGAGCAGTTCTTC

v_gene: TRBV5-1
abundance: -
d_gene: -
j_gene: TRBJ2-5
CDR3aa: CASSLGGSSGLETQYF
CDR3nt: TGCGCCAGCAGCTTGGGAGGGTCCTCCGGACTGGAGACCCAGTACTTC

v_gene: TRBV27
abundance: -
d_gene: -
j_gene: TRBJ2-7
CDR3aa: CASSLKDRDYEQYF
CDR3nt: TGTGCCAGCAGTTTGAAGGACAGAGATTACGAGCAGTACTTC

v_gene: TRBV6-2/TRBV6-3
abundance: few
d_gene: TRBD1
j_gene: TRBJ1-5
CDR3aa: CASSRQGAQPQHF
CDR3nt: TGTGCCAGCAGCCGACAGGGGGCTCAGCCCCAGCATTTT

v_gene: TRBV20-1
abundance: -
d_gene: -
j_gene: TRBJ2-5
CDR3aa: CGASFTGVQETQYF
CDR3nt: TGCGGTGCTAGTTTTACAGGTGTCCAAGAGACCCAGTACTTC

v_gene: TRBV19
abundance: -
d_gene: -
j_gene: TRBJ2-7
CDR3aa: CASSMDNSYEQYF
CDR3nt: TGTGCCAGTAGTATGGACAACTCCTACGAGCAGTACTTC

v_gene: TRBV9
abundance: -
d_gene: -
j_gene: TRBJ2-4
CDR3aa: CASSAPQSDEQYF
CDR3nt: TGTGCCAGCAGCGCTCCCCAGAGCGATGAGCAGTACTTC

v_gene: TRBV6-5
abundance: few
d_gene: -
j_gene: TRBJ2-5
CDR3aa: CASHFRTVPYPQYF
CDR3nt: TGTGCCAGCCACTTTAGGACAGTCCCTTACCCGCAGTACTTC

v_gene: TRBV6-4
abundance: -
d_gene: TRBD2
j_gene: TRBJ2-7
CDR3aa: CASSDSGQGASGGYEQYF
CDR3nt: TGTGCCAGCAGTGACTCGGGTCAAGGGGCTAGCGGGGGCTACGAGCAGTACTTC

v_gene: TRBV7-2
abundance: few
d_gene: -
j_gene: TRBJ2-7
CDR3aa: CASSSRGQTYEQYF
CDR3nt: TGTGCCAGCAGCTCCCGGGGTCAGACCTACGAGCAGTACTTC

v_gene: TRBV30
abundance: few
d_gene: -
j_gene: TRBJ1-4
CDR3aa: CAWGRGEEKLFF
CDR3nt: TGTGCCTGGGGTCGAGGTGAGGAAAAACTGTTTTTT